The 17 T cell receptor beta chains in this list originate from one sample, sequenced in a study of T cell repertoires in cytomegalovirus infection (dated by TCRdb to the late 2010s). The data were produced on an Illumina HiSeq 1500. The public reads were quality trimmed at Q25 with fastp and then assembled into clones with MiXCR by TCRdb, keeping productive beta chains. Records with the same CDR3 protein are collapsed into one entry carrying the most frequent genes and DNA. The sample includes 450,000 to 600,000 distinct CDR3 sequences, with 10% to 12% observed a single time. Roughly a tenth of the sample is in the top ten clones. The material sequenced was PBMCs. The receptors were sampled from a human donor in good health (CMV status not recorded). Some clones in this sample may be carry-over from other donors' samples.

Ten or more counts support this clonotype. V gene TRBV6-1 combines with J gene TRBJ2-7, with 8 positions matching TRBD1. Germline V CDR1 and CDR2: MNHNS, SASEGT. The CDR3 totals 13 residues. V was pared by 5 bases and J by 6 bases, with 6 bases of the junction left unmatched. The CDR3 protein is CASSFRTGREQYF. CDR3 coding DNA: TGTGCCAGCAGTTTTCGGACAGGGCGCGAGCAGTACTTC.

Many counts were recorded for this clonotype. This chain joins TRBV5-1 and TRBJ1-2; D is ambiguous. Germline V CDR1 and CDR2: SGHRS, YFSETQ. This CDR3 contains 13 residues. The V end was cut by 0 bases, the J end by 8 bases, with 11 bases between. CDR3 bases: TGCGCCAGCAGCTTGGAAGGCAGCCGCGGCTACACCTTC. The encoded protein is CASSLEGSRGYTF.

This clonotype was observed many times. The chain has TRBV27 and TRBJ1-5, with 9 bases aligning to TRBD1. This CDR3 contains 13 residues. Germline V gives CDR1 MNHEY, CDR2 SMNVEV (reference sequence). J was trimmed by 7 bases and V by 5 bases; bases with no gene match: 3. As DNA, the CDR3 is TGTGCCAGCAGTAGGGGACAGGGACAGCCCCAGCATTTT. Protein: CASSRGQGQPQHF.

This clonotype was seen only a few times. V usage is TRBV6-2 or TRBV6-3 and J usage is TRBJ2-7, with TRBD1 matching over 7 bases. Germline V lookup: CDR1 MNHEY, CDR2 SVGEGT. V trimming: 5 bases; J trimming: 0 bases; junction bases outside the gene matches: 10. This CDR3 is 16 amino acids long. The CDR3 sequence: CASSTPQGGHSYEQYF. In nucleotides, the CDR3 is TGTGCCAGCAGTACCCCCCAAGGGGGCCACTCCTACGAGCAGTACTTC.

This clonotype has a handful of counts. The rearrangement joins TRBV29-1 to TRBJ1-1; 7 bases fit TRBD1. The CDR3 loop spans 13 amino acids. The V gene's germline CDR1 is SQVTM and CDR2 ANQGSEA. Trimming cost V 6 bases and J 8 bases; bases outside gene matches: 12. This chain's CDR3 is CSVAGTARGEAFF. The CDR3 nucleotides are TGCAGCGTCGCCGGGACAGCGAGGGGCGAAGCTTTCTTT.

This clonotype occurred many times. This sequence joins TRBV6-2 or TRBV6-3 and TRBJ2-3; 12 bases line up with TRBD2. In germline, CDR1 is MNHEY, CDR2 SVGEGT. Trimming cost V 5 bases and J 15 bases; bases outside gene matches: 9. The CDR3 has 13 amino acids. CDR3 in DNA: TGTGCCAGCAGTCAACGGACTAGCGGGGTCCAATATTTT. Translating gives CASSQRTSGVQYF.

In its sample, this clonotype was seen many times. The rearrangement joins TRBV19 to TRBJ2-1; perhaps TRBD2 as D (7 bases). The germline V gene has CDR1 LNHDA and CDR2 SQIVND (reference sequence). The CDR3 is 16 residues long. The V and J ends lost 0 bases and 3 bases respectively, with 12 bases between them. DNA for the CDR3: TGTGCCAGTAGTATAGATCGGGGGGCGAGCTACAATGAGCAGTTCTTC. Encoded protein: CASSIDRGASYNEQFF.

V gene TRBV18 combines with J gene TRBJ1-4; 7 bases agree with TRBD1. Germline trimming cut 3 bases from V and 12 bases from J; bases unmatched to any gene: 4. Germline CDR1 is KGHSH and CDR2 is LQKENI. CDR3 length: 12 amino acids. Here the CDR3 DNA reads TGTGCCAGCTCACCGGTCACAGGGGAACTGTTTTTT. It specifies CASSPVTGELFF. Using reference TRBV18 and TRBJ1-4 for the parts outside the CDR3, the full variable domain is NAGVMQNPRHLVRRRGQEARLRCSPMKGHSHVYWYRQLPEEGLKFMVYLQKENIIDESGMPKERFSAEFPKEGPSILRIQQVVRGDSAAYFCASSPVTGELFFGSGTQLSVL.

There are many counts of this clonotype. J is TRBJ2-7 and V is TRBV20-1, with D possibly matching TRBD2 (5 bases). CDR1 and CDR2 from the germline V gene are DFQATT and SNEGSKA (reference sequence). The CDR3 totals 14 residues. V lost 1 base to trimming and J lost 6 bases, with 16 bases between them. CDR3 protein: CSARGGRGMGEQYF. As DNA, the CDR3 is TGCAGTGCTAGAGGTGGGAGAGGAATGGGCGAGCAGTACTTC.

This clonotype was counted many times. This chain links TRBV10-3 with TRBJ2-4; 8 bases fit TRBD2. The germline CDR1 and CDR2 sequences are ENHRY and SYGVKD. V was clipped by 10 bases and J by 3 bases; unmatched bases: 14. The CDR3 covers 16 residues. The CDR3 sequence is CATRAGAPGGKNIQYF. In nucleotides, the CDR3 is TGTGCCACCCGAGCGGGAGCCCCCGGAGGCAAAAACATTCAGTACTTC.

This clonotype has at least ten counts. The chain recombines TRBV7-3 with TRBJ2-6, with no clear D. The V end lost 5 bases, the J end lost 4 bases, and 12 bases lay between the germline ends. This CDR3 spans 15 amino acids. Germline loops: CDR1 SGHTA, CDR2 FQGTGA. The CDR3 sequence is CASSLGIPGANVLTF. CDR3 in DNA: TGTGCCAGCAGCCTAGGGATACCCGGGGCCAACGTCCTGACTTTC. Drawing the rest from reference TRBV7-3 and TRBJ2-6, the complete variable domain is GAGVSQTPSNKVTEKGKYVELRCDPISGHTALYWYRQSLGQGPEFLIYFQGTGAADDSGLPNDRFFAVRPEGSVSTLKIQRTERGDSAVYLCASSLGIPGANVLTFGAGSRLTVL.

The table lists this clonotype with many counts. The CDR3 spells CSARDLLGQPGPNSPLHF. Here the CDR3 DNA reads TGCAGTGCTAGAGATCTTTTGGGGCAGCCAGGCCCTAATTCACCCCTCCACTTT. V gene TRBV20-1 combines with J gene TRBJ1-6, with D possibly TRBD1 on 5 matching bases. The CDR3 contains 18 residues. V was cut by 0 bases and J by 6 bases, with 21 bases left in between. The V gene's germline CDR1 is DFQATT and CDR2 SNEGSKA (reference sequence).

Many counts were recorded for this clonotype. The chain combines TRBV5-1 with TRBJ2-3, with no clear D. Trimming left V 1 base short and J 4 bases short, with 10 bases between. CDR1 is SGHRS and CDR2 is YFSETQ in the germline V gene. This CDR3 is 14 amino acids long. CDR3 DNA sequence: TGCGCCAGCAGCTTGACTTGGATGGCAGATACGCAGTATTTT. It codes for CASSLTWMADTQYF.

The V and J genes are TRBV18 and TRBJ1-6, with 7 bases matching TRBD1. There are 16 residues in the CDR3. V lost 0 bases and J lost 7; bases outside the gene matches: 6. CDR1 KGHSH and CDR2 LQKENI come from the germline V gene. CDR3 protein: CASSPPSQGWNSPLHF. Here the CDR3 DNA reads TGTGCCAGCTCACCACCCTCACAGGGGTGGAATTCACCCCTCCACTTT.

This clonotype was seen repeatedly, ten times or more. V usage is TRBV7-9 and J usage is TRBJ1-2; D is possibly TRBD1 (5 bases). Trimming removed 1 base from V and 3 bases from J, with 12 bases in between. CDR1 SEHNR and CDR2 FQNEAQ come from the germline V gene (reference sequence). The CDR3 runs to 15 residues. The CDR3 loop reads CASSLGDGGDYGYTF. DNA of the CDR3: TGTGCCAGCAGCTTAGGAGACGGGGGGGACTATGGCTACACCTTC.

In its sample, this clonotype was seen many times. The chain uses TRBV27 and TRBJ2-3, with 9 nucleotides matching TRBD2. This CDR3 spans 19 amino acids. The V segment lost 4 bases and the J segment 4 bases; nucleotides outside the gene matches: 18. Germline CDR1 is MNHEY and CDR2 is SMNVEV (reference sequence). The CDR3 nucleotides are TGTGCCAGCAGTTCGTTCTGGGCTAGCGGGAACCTGAGGGCAGATACGCAGTATTTT. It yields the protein CASSSFWASGNLRADTQYF.

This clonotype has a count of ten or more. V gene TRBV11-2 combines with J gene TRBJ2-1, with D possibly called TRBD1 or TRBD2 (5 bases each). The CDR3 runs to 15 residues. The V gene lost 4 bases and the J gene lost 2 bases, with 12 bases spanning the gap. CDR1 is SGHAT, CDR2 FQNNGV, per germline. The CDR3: CASSSPGAAYNEQFF. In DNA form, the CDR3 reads TGTGCCAGCAGCTCCCCCGGGGCCGCCTACAATGAGCAGTTCTTC. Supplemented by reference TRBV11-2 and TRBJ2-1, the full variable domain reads EAGVAQSPRYKIIEKRQSVAFWCNPISGHATLYWYQQILGQGPKLLIQFQNNGVVDDSQLPKDRFSAERLKGVDSTLKIQPAKLEDSAVYLCASSSPGAAYNEQFFGPGTRLTVL.